A selection of T cell receptor beta chains follows, all from one sample in a study of T cells after yellow fever vaccination. TCRdb re-derived calls from the 5' RACE reads in MiXCR, one entry per CDR3 protein. Of 200,000 to 250,000 distinct CDR3 sequences detected, 3.2% appear once; the ten largest clones hold 3.2%. Source: CD4+ T cells sorted from PBMCs, taken 10 days after the yellow fever booster vaccination. These receptor sequences come from a man aged 18 to 35 who received the YFV17D yellow fever vaccine. Both conserved end residues are part of each CDR3. The order of the fields is D gene, V gene, clone size, J gene, CDR3 protein, CDR3 DNA. The D gene is left open where the match is weak. Only part of the rows carry a size: once, few, many, or a class if the clone is expanded.

>NA|TRBV5-1|many|TRBJ1-4
CASRTGPTNEKLFF
TGCGCCAGCAGGACGGGGCCAACTAATGAAAAACTGTTTTTT
>TRBD1|TRBV4-1|few|TRBJ2-5
CASSLSDRVMWETQYF
TGCGCCAGCAGCCTTTCGGACAGGGTGATGTGGGAGACCCAGTACTTC
>TRBD1|TRBV7-8|many|TRBJ2-2
CASSYGTGEQLFF
TGTGCCAGCAGCTACGGGACAGGGGAACAGCTGTTTTTT
>NA|TRBV20-1|many|TRBJ1-6
CSARDRGNGSPLHF
TGCAGTGCTAGAGACCGGGGGAATGGGTCACCCCTCCACTTT
>TRBD2|TRBV10-2|many|TRBJ2-3
CASSQPPAGGITDTQYF
TGCGCCAGCAGTCAACCCCCAGCGGGGGGCATCACAGATACGCAGTATTTT
>NA|TRBV5-1|many|TRBJ2-1
CASSAPGDINEQFF
TGCGCCAGCAGCGCCCCTGGGGATATCAATGAGCAGTTCTTC
>NA|TRBV9|many|TRBJ1-1
CASSVEPQENTEAFF
TGTGCCAGCAGCGTAGAGCCCCAGGAGAACACTGAAGCTTTCTTT
>NA|TRBV19|NA|TRBJ1-2
CASSMARNSNYGYTF
TGTGCCAGTAGTATGGCCAGGAACTCTAACTATGGCTACACCTTC
>NA|TRBV5-4|NA|TRBJ2-3
CASSPDVVADTQYF
TGTGCCAGCAGCCCGGACGTAGTAGCAGATACGCAGTATTTT
>TRBD1|TRBV12-5|many|TRBJ2-2
CASGTEYTGELFF
TGTGCTAGCGGGACAGAGTACACCGGGGAGCTGTTTTTT
>NA|TRBV10-3|NA|TRBJ2-2
CAITADPNTGELFF
TGTGCCATCACTGCGGACCCGAACACCGGGGAGCTGTTTTTT
>NA|TRBV7-8|NA|TRBJ1-2
CASSLAVGRTGYTF
TGTGCCAGCAGCTTAGCTGTCGGGAGAACGGGCTACACCTTC
>NA|TRBV20-1|NA|TRBJ2-6
CSANRESGANVLTF
TGCAGTGCTAACAGGGAATCTGGGGCCAACGTCCTGACTTTC
>TRBD1|TRBV20-1|few|TRBJ2-7
CSAGTGVGEQYF
TGCAGTGCTGGGACAGGGGTGGGCGAGCAGTACTTC
>NA|TRBV7-2|many|TRBJ2-4
CASSLALAKNIQYF
TGTGCCAGCAGCTTAGCCCTAGCCAAAAACATTCAGTACTTC
>TRBD1|TRBV11-2|few|TRBJ2-3
CASSPRDRPTSTDTQYF
TGTGCCAGCAGCCCCCGGGACAGACCAACTAGCACAGATACGCAGTATTTT
>TRBD1|TRBV12-3/TRBV12-4|few|TRBJ1-2
CASRSTGGIGYTF
TGTGCCAGCAGATCGACAGGGGGCATTGGCTACACCTTC
>NA|TRBV7-2|many|TRBJ1-2
CASSKPGRNYGYTF
TGTGCCAGCAGCAAGCCGGGACGGAACTATGGCTACACCTTC
>NA|TRBV7-9|NA|TRBJ1-1
CASSPGEGLNTEAFF
TGTGCCAGCAGCCCCGGGGAGGGACTGAACACTGAAGCTTTCTTT
>TRBD2|TRBV20-1|many|TRBJ2-2
CSASLSGGYNTGELFF
TGCAGTGCATCCCTTAGCGGGGGTTATAACACCGGGGAGCTGTTTTTT
>TRBD2|TRBV12-3/TRBV12-4|many|TRBJ2-3
CASSLELAGGDTQYF
TGTGCCAGCAGTTTAGAACTAGCGGGGGGAGATACGCAGTATTTT
>TRBD2|TRBV20-1|many|TRBJ2-2
CSARPWTSGGDGELFF
TGCAGTGCTAGGCCCTGGACTAGCGGGGGGGACGGGGAGCTGTTTTTT
>NA|TRBV20-1|few|TRBJ2-7
CSARDRRGLRDEQYF
TGCAGTGCTAGAGATCGCCGGGGGCTAAGGGACGAGCAGTACTTC
>TRBD2|TRBV20-1|NA|TRBJ2-1
CSARGEGINEQFF
TGCAGTGCTAGAGGGGAGGGGATCAATGAGCAGTTCTTC
>NA|TRBV3-1|few|TRBJ2-1
CASSLDSGTEQFF
TGTGCCAGCAGCCTCGATTCCGGGACTGAGCAGTTCTTC
>TRBD2|TRBV7-2|many|TRBJ2-3
CASSTERVAGGIADTQYF
TGTGCCAGCAGCACCGAGAGGGTAGCGGGGGGGATTGCTGATACGCAGTATTTT
>NA|TRBV10-2|many|TRBJ2-3
CASGTHTDTQYF
TGCGCCAGTGGGACCCACACAGATACGCAGTATTTT
>NA|TRBV4-3|many|TRBJ2-4
CASSQEGRGGTDIQYF
TGCGCCAGCAGCCAAGAGGGTCGTGGGGGTACGGACATTCAGTACTTC
>NA|TRBV19|few|TRBJ2-1
CASSISWGKTVYNEQFF
TGTGCCAGTAGTATATCCTGGGGGAAAACCGTCTACAATGAGCAGTTCTTC
>NA|TRBV9|NA|TRBJ2-1
CASSPGGGSSYNEQFF
TGTGCCAGCAGCCCCGGAGGAGGGAGCTCCTACAATGAGCAGTTCTTC
>NA|TRBV5-1|few|TRBJ1-1
CASSLPQGEAFF
TGCGCCAGCAGCTTACCTCAGGGTGAAGCTTTCTTT
>TRBD2|TRBV18|many|TRBJ2-2
CASSPKTPTSGGPGELFF
TGTGCCAGCTCACCGAAAACGCCGACTAGCGGGGGTCCCGGGGAGCTGTTTTTT
>TRBD2|TRBV20-1|NA|TRBJ2-7
CSARVAGGYYEQYF
TGCAGTGCTAGAGTAGCGGGGGGATACTACGAGCAGTACTTC
>NA|TRBV9|NA|TRBJ1-1
CASAGIAHTEAFF
TGTGCCAGCGCGGGGATAGCCCACACTGAAGCTTTCTTT
>NA|TRBV7-9|few|TRBJ1-2
CASSLERAYNYGYTF
TGTGCCAGCAGCTTAGAAAGGGCCTATAACTATGGCTACACCTTC
>NA|TRBV6-1|many|TRBJ1-1
CASMLDGNTEAFF
TGTGCCAGCATGCTGGACGGAAACACTGAAGCTTTCTTT
>NA|TRBV7-9|few|TRBJ2-1
CASSLEEYYNEQFF
TGTGCCAGCAGCTTAGAGGAGTATTACAATGAGCAGTTCTTC
>TRBD1|TRBV5-4|many|TRBJ1-2
CASSSPPGQGADYGYTF
TGTGCCAGCAGCTCTCCACCCGGACAGGGGGCGGACTATGGCTACACCTTC
>TRBD1|TRBV2|NA|TRBJ2-2
CASSERTGTNTGELFF
TGTGCCAGCAGTGAAAGGACAGGAACGAACACCGGGGAGCTGTTTTTT
>NA|TRBV12-3/TRBV12-4|many|TRBJ2-3
CASSLRGAGTDTQYF
TGTGCCAGCAGTTTAAGGGGGGCGGGCACAGATACGCAGTATTTT
>NA|TRBV7-9|few|TRBJ1-5
CASSRTGDSNQPQHF
TGTGCCAGCAGCCGGACGGGGGATAGCAATCAGCCCCAGCATTTT
>TRBD1|TRBV6-1|many|TRBJ2-1
CASSTGGFNEQFF
TGTGCCAGCAGTACAGGGGGCTTCAATGAGCAGTTCTTC
>NA|TRBV10-2|few|TRBJ2-5
CASTGAQETQYF
TGCGCCAGCACCGGTGCTCAAGAGACCCAGTACTTC
>NA|TRBV20-1|many|TRBJ2-5
CSARGYRVGETQYF
TGCAGTGCTAGAGGTTACAGGGTCGGGGAGACCCAGTACTTC